Sequencing of this T cell receptor (beta chain) was carried out in a study of OX40 agonist ivuxolimab in advanced cancers. Clones were sequenced by immunoSEQ multiplex PCR, and TCRdb holds only the in-frame ones, with some missing. In the table there are 95,000 to 150,000 clones, 93% of which are singletons. The V gene end was trimmed by 5 bases and the J gene end by 4 bases; junction bases not matched to a gene: 3. Germline values: CDR1 LNHDA, CDR2 SQIVND (reference sequence). The CDR3 spans 13 residues. The chain is built from TRBV19 and TRBJ1-1; 8 bases are shared with TRBD1. This receptor was taken from an adult with an advanced solid tumor such as melanoma, head and neck, liver or kidney cancer. Here the sequenced sample was CD4+ or CD8+ T cells sorted from blood, taken in a trial of the OX40 agonist ivuxolimab. CDR3 sequence reads: CASSVTGGTEAFF. For the CDR3, the DNA is TGTGCCAGTAGTGTCACAGGGGGCACTGAAGCTTTCTTT. The full variable domain, completed using reference TRBV19 and TRBJ1-1, is DGGITQSPKYLFRKEGQNVTLSCEQNLNHDAMYWYRQDPGQGLRLIYYSQIVNDFQKGDIAEGYSVSREKKESFPLTVTSAQKNPTAFYLCASSVTGGTEAFFGQGTRLTVV.